This T cell receptor (beta chain) was sequenced during a study of blood T cell repertoires in COVID-19. In the study overall: Acute and convalescent COVID-19 specimens originated in the United States, Italy and Spain. From T cells, B-cell-depleted T cells, or PBMCs came the material, which was cDNA or gDNA.

The junction had 9 bases not matched to a gene; V was cut back by 0 bases and J by 5 bases. Germline loops: CDR1 KGHDR, CDR2 SFDVKD. This CDR3 has 17 amino acids. A Seattle source enrolled patients during active infection and followed them longitudinally. Produced via immunoSEQ multiplex PCR; TCRdb's table is partial and in-frame only. The sample records some 500,000 clones, 85% to 90% being singletons. The V gene is TRBV24-1, the J gene TRBJ2-5, with 9 positions matching TRBD2. This receptor was taken from a woman in her forties or fifties with COVID-19, enrolled during active disease. The sample comprised peripheral blood. The CDR3 bases are TGTGCCACCAGTGATTTGGGGAGTAGCGGGGGTTCGGAGACCCAGTACTTC. This translates into CATSDLGSSGGSETQYF.